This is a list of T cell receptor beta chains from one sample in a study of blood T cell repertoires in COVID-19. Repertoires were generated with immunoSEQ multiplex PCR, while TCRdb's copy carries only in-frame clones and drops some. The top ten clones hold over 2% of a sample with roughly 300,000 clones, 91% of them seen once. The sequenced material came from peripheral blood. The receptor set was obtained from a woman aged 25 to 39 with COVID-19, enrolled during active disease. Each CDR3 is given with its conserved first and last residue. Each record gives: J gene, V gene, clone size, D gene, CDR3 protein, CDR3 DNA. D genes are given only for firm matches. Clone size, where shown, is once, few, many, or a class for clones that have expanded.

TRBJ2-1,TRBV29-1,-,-,CSVEGGGGNNEQFF,TGCAGCGTTGAAGGCGGGGGCGGGAACAATGAGCAGTTCTTC
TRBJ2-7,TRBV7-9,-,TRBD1,CASSLGRTGPRDEQYF,TGTGCCAGCAGCTTAGGCCGGACAGGCCCCCGTGACGAGCAGTACTTC
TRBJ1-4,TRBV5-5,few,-,CASSPGPNEKLFF,TGTGCCAGCAGCCCGGGTCCTAATGAAAAACTGTTTTTT
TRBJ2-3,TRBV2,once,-,CASSGPEGTTDTQYF,TGTGCCAGCAGTGGACCCGAGGGTACGACAGATACGCAGTATTTT
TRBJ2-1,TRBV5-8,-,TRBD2,CASSPGTSESNEQFF,TGTGCCAGCAGCCCCGGGACTAGCGAGAGCAATGAGCAGTTCTTC
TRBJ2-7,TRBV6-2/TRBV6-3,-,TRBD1,CASSRGQGNAYEQYF,TGTGCCAGCAGCCGAGGACAGGGGAACGCCTACGAGCAGTACTTC
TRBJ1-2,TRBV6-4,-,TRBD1,CASSEEGAGQGYGYTF,TGTGCCAGCAGTGAAGAGGGGGCGGGGCAGGGCTATGGCTACACCTTC
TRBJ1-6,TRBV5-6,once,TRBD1,CASSQQGVGSPLHF,TGTGCCAGCAGCCAACAGGGGGTGGGTTCACCCCTCCACTTT
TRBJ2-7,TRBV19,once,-,CASSMAGYEQYF,TGTGCCAGTAGTATGGCCGGGTACGAGCAGTACTTC
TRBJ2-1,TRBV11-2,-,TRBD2,CASFTASGARYNEQFF,TGTGCCAGCTTTACGGCTAGCGGGGCTAGATACAATGAGCAGTTCTTC